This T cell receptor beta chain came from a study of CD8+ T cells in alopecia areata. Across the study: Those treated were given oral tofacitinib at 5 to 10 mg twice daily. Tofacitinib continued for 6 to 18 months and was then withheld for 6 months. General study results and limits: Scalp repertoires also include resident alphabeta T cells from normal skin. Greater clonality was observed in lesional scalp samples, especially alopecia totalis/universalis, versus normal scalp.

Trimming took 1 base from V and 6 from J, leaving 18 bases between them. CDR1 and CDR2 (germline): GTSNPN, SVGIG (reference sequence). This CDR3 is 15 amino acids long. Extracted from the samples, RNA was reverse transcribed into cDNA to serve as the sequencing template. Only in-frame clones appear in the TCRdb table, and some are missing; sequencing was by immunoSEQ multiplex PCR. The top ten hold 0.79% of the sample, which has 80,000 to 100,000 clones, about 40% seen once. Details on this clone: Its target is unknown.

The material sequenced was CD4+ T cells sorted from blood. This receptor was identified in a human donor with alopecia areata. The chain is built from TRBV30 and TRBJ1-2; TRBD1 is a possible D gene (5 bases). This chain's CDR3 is CAWSAAGKRVDGYTF. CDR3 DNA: TGTGCCTGGAGTGCTGCAGGGAAAAGGGTGGATGGCTACACCTTC.